The 30 T cell receptor beta chains below all came from one sample that was sequenced in a study of cytomegalovirus exposure and HLA in healthy donors. PCR used 60 Vbeta primers and 13 Jbeta primers. TCRdb's copy holds only in-frame clones and misses some; the assay was immunoSEQ multiplex PCR. The sample holds around 100,000 clones, about 70% seen once. Sample: PBMCs. The receptors stem from a man aged 45-65 years in good health and CMV-seropositive.

The rearrangement uses TRBV14 and TRBJ2-7; no clear D gene. The J call may be faulty, since TRBJ2-1 better matches the DNA end. Germline V CDR1 and CDR2: SGHDN, FVKESK. The CDR3 runs to 10 residues. In DNA form, the CDR3 reads TGTGCCAGCAGCCAAGATGGACAGTTCTTC. This encodes CASSQDGQFF.

The V call is TRBV5-4, the J call TRBJ2-7, with 9 bases fitting TRBD2. In germline, CDR1 is SGHNT, CDR2 YYREEE (reference sequence). This CDR3 is built from 14 residues. Trimming cost V 0 bases and J 5 bases; bases outside gene matches: 3. The CDR3 coding sequence is TGTGCCAGCAGCTTGGACCTAGCGGGAAACGAGCAGTACTTC. Translating it yields CASSLDLAGNEQYF.

The V gene is TRBV6-4, the J gene TRBJ2-1; 11 bases are shared with TRBD2. Germline CDR1 is MRHNA and CDR2 is SNTAGT. The trim removed 2 bases at V and 0 bases at J, leaving 15 bases unmatched. This CDR3 has 21 residues. The CDR3 nucleotides read TGTGCCAGCAGTGACCCGGACGGGACTAGCGGTGCCGGGAGCTCCTACAATGAGCAGTTCTTC. This translates into CASSDPDGTSGAGSSYNEQFF.

The chain has TRBV27 and TRBJ2-6; tentative D call: TRBD1 (7 bases). Trimming shortened V by 5 bases and J by 1 base, and 15 bases separated the two germline ends. This CDR3 has 17 residues. Per the germline V gene, CDR1 is MNHEY and CDR2 is SMNVEV (reference sequence). CDR3 nucleotide sequence: TGTGCCAGCAGTCCGACAGGGAGGAGGTCTGGGGCCAACGTCCTGACTTTC. It translates to CASSPTGRRSGANVLTF. Looking up the rest from reference TRBV27 and TRBJ2-6 gives the full variable domain: EAQVTQNPRYLITVTGKKLTVTCSQNMNHEYMSWYRQDPGLGLRQIYYSMNVEVTDKGDVPEGYKVSRKEKRNFPLILESPSPNQTSLYFCASSPTGRRSGANVLTFGAGSRLTVL.

This chain joins TRBV6-5 and TRBJ1-2, with no clear D. V gave up 5 bases and J gave up 2 bases, with 15 bases separating them. This CDR3 is 15 amino acids long. Germline V gene lookup returns CDR1 MNHEY and CDR2 SVGAGI. This chain's CDR3 is CASSPLPGSNYGYTF. The CDR3 bases are TGTGCCAGCAGTCCTCTGCCGGGATCAAACTATGGCTACACCTTC.

This clone was counted once. This rearrangement joins TRBV27 to TRBJ1-5; 11 bases fit TRBD1. Germline-derived CDR1 and CDR2 are MNHEY and SMNVEV (reference sequence). The CDR3 spans 15 residues. V trimming: 6 bases; J trimming: 5 bases; junction bases outside the gene matches: 6. The CDR3 DNA follows: TGTGCCAGCAGCCCTGGGACAGGGGGTGATCAGCCCCAGCATTTT. It yields the protein CASSPGTGGDQPQHF.

This clone was detected once. V is TRBV7-2 and J is TRBJ1-2; tentatively, D is TRBD1 (6 bases). The germline V gene encodes CDR1 SGHTA and CDR2 FQGNSA. This CDR3 has 14 residues. Trimming left V 5 bases short and J 7 bases short, with 17 bases between. Here the CDR3 reads CASSPPGGGLGYTF. CDR3 DNA: TGTGCCAGCAGCCCTCCCGGGGGGGGCCTTGGCTACACCTTC. Supplemented by reference TRBV7-2 and TRBJ1-2, the full variable domain reads GAGVSQSPSNKVTEKGKDVELRCDPISGHTALYWYRQSLGQGLEFLIYFQGNSAPDKSGLPSDRFSAERTGGSVSTLTIQRTQQEDSAVYLCASSPPGGGLGYTFGSGTRLTVV.

This chain uses TRBV5-6 with TRBJ1-5; 9 positions match TRBD1. Trimming removed 4 bases from V and 2 bases from J; junction bases left unmatched: 7. CDR1 is SGHDT, CDR2 YYEEEE, per germline. This CDR3 has 16 amino acids. In DNA, the CDR3 is TGTGCCAGCAGCGCCAGGACAGGGGATGGCAATCAGCCCCAGCATTTT. This codes for CASSARTGDGNQPQHF.

The rearrangement uses TRBV5-1 and TRBJ2-7; tentatively, D is TRBD1 (6 bases). The CDR3 has 16 amino acids. Germline V gene data show CDR1 as SGHRS and CDR2 as YFSETQ. Trimming took 1 base from V and 4 from J, leaving 18 bases between them. CDR3 bases: TGCGCCAGCAGCTTGAGTTGGCCGTCAGGGGTATACGAGCAGTACTTC. Protein sequence: CASSLSWPSGVYEQYF.

This clone was counted between two and nine times. The chain joins TRBV7-7 to TRBJ1-5; D not certain. The CDR3 loop spans 13 amino acids. Germline V CDR1 and CDR2: SSHAT, FNYEAQ (reference sequence). V dropped 2 bases and J dropped 6 bases, with 8 bases sitting between them. CDR3 residues: CASSLQEGQPQHF. CDR3 DNA: TGTGCCAGCAGCTTACAGGAAGGTCAGCCCCAGCATTTT.

This clone was found a few times. This rearrangement joins TRBV5-1 to TRBJ1-1; D is possibly TRBD1 (6 bases). The V gene lost 7 bases and the J gene lost 5 bases, with 15 bases spanning the gap. The CDR3 is 13 amino acids. Germline lookup yields CDR1 SGHRS and CDR2 YFSETQ. The CDR3 sequence: CASHRAEATEAFF. The CDR3 DNA sequence: TGCGCCAGCCACAGGGCCGAGGCGACTGAAGCTTTCTTT.

The genes are TRBV2 and TRBJ1-2; D is possibly TRBD1 (5 bases). The CDR3 runs to 15 residues. V was clipped by 2 bases and J by 5 bases, with 15 bases between them. The germline CDR1 and CDR2 sequences are SNHLY and FYNNEI. The CDR3 sequence: CASSEILGGDYGYTF. The CDR3 DNA reads TGTGCCAGCAGTGAAATACTGGGGGGGGATTATGGCTACACCTTC.

The chain employs TRBV5-1 and TRBJ2-2; a weak D match, TRBD2 (7 bases). With 2 bases removed from V and 5 bases from J, the gap between germline ends came to 16 bases. The CDR3 is made up of 16 amino acids. Per the germline V gene, CDR1 is SGHRS and CDR2 is YFSETQ. The CDR3 bases are TGCGCCAGCAGCTTTGGAAGGGGGGGTCGGACCGGGGAGCTGTTTTTT. This translates into CASSFGRGGRTGELFF.

This clone was picked up a small number of times. J is TRBJ1-1 and V is TRBV30; D may be TRBD1 (5 bases). With 2 bases removed from V and 5 bases from J, the gap between germline ends came to 9 bases. The CDR3 consists of 12 residues. The V gene's germline CDR1 is GTSNPN and CDR2 SVGIG (reference sequence). CDR3 in amino acids: CAWSRGRTEAFF. The CDR3 nucleotides are TGTGCCTGGAGTAGGGGAAGGACTGAAGCTTTCTTT.

This chain uses TRBV18 with TRBJ2-1; TRBD2 matches at 12 bases. This CDR3 comprises 19 residues. Unmatched junction bases numbered 15, after V lost 2 bases and J lost 7 bases. Germline V gene sequence: CDR1 KGHSH, CDR2 LQKENI. The CDR3 loop reads CASSPTLAGGIGSKNEQFF. The CDR3, as DNA: TGTGCCAGCTCACCAACACTAGCGGGAGGAATTGGGTCGAAGAATGAGCAGTTCTTC.

This chain joins TRBV4-1 and TRBJ2-5; a weak D match, TRBD2 (6 bases). The CDR3 runs to 18 residues. The V end lost 4 bases, the J end lost 1 base, and 22 bases lay between the germline ends. CDR1 is MGHRA, CDR2 YSYEKL, per germline. For the CDR3, the DNA is TGCGCCAGCAGCCCTCATCAGTTCGCGGGGATTCTCCAAGAGACCCAGTACTTC. Amino acid sequence: CASSPHQFAGILQETQYF.

This clone was observed a single time. The chain combines TRBV9 with TRBJ2-3, with 7 bases aligning to TRBD2. V lost 0 bases to trimming and J lost 6 bases; unmatched junction nucleotides: 10. The CDR3 runs 16 residues. Germline V CDR1 and CDR2: SGDLS, YYNGEE. The CDR3 is CASSVVGSTGGDTQYF. The DNA for the CDR3 is TGTGCCAGCAGCGTAGTTGGATCGACGGGGGGTGATACGCAGTATTTT. Based on the CDR3 plus reference TRBV9 and TRBJ2-3, the full variable domain is DSGVTQTPKHLITATGQRVTLRCSPRSGDLSVYWYQQSLDQGLQFLIQYYNGEERAKGNILERFSAQQFPDLHSELNLSSLELGDSALYFCASSVVGSTGGDTQYFGPGTRLTVL.

The CDR3 spells CASSQEVLAKQYF. The CDR3 coding sequence is TGCGCCAGCAGCCAAGAAGTACTAGCGAAGCAGTACTTC. The J gene is TRBJ2-7, the V gene TRBV4-1; TRBD2 matches 7 bases. Germline V CDR1 and CDR2: MGHRA, YSYEKL. J gave up 8 bases and V 0 bases, and 4 bases lay outside the gene matches. The CDR3 is 13 amino acids.

The gene calls are TRBV2 and TRBJ2-5, with 7 positions matching TRBD1. V was clipped by 7 bases and J by 1 base; unmatched bases: 3. The germline V gene encodes CDR1 SNHLY and CDR2 FYNNEI. There are 13 residues in the CDR3. Written as DNA, the CDR3 is TGTGCCAGCAATCGGGACAGCCAAGAGACCCAGTACTTC. Its protein is CASNRDSQETQYF.

This sequence joins TRBV9 and TRBJ2-1; 9 positions match TRBD2. The CDR3 contains 14 residues. V dropped 3 bases and J dropped 2; count of bases not matched to a gene: 0. Germline CDR1 SGDLS, CDR2 YYNGEE. Written as DNA, the CDR3 is TGTGCCAGCAGCGGCGGGGGGGCCTACAATGAGCAGTTCTTC. It is translated as CASSGGGAYNEQFF.

The chain uses TRBV2 and TRBJ2-5; 12 nucleotides agree with TRBD2. With the DNA end fitting TRBJ2-7 better, the J assignment may be wrong. CDR3 size: 16 residues. Germline-derived CDR1 and CDR2 are SNHLY and FYNNEI. The CDR3 nucleotides read TGTGCCAGCAGTGAAGTTAGACTAGCGGGAGAGTACGAGCAGTACTTC. Translation: CASSEVRLAGEYEQYF.

This rearrangement joins TRBV7-2 to TRBJ2-7; D is unresolved. CDR3 length: 12 amino acids. Trimming removed 5 bases from V and 1 base from J, with 6 bases in between. Germline CDR1 is SGHTA and CDR2 is FQGNSA. The CDR3 region is CASSPYSYEQYF. The DNA of the CDR3 is TGTGCCAGCAGCCCCTATTCCTACGAGCAGTACTTC.

The chain is built from TRBV6-1 and TRBJ2-7; 9 bases match TRBD2. This CDR3 contains 14 residues. The ends lost 8 bases at V and 4 bases at J; junction bases unmatched: 9. Germline CDR1 MNHNS, CDR2 SASEGT. The CDR3 is CASDWREGLYEQYF. Written as DNA, the CDR3 is TGTGCCAGCGATTGGCGGGAGGGTTTATACGAGCAGTACTTC.

This clone has more than one count but fewer than ten. V usage is TRBV18 and J usage is TRBJ2-5; the D gene is possibly TRBD2 (5 bases). Germline CDR1 and CDR2: KGHSH and LQKENI. This CDR3 comprises 16 residues. V lost 0 bases, J lost 2 bases, and 13 bases lay in between. As DNA, the CDR3 is TGTGCCAGCTCACCACCGCCCGACCCGGGGCAAGAGACCCAGTACTTC. It translates to CASSPPPDPGQETQYF.

The rearrangement uses TRBV6-6 and TRBJ2-1; a possible D gene is TRBD2 (6 bases). Germline V gene lookup returns CDR1 MNHNY and CDR2 SVGAGI (reference sequence). The CDR3 sequence is 14 residues long. With 6 bases removed from V and 14 bases from J, the gap between germline ends came to 23 bases. CDR3 DNA sequence: TGTGCCAGCAGCCCCGTAAGGCGGGGAGTCTCAAAGTTCTTC. Translating gives CASSPVRRGVSKFF.

CDR3 in amino acids: CASSLPSGSYEQYF. CDR3 nucleotide sequence: TGCGCCAGCAGCTTACCTAGCGGGTCCTACGAGCAGTACTTC. The chain links TRBV5-1 to TRBJ2-5; 8 bases map to TRBD2. TRBJ2-7 matches the DNA end more closely, so the J call is doubtful. The germline CDR1 and CDR2 sequences are SGHRS and YFSETQ. This CDR3 is 14 amino acids long.

This clone was seen just once. The gene calls are TRBV9 and TRBJ1-3, with D perhaps TRBD1 (6 bases). This CDR3 contains 16 residues. V was cut by 3 bases and J by 2 bases, with 15 bases left in between. Germline V CDR1 and CDR2: SGDLS, YYNGEE. The CDR3 here is CASSEGGGGTGNTIYF. CDR3 nucleotides: TGTGCCAGCAGCGAGGGGGGCGGGGGAACTGGAAACACCATATATTTT.

The V and J genes are TRBV28 and TRBJ2-3; D not certain. This CDR3 region has 15 residues. The V gene's germline CDR1 is MDHEN and CDR2 SYDVKM. The ends were cut back, 6 bases at V and 0 bases at J, with 13 bases in the middle. The CDR3 loop reads CASSLGMASTDTQYF. DNA for the CDR3: TGTGCCAGCAGCCTAGGAATGGCTAGCACAGATACGCAGTATTTT.

Of note for this clone: Other DNA sequences in this specimen translate into the identical CDR3. This sequence joins TRBV6-6 and TRBJ1-1; 9 bases fit TRBD1. Germline V lookup: CDR1 MNHNY, CDR2 SVGAGI (reference sequence). The V segment lost 6 bases and the J segment 8 bases; nucleotides outside the gene matches: 10. This CDR3 comprises 14 residues. The CDR3 loop is CASRHNRGRTEAFF. The CDR3 bases are TGTGCCAGCAGACACAACAGGGGGCGCACCGAAGCTTTCTTT.

The chain links TRBV6-6 to TRBJ1-2; a possible D gene is TRBD1 (6 bases). This CDR3 contains 16 residues. Per the germline V gene, CDR1 is MNHNY and CDR2 is SVGAGI (reference sequence). Trimming cost V 0 bases and J 4 bases, with 15 bases left between them. This chain's CDR3 is CASSYSGGRTFYGYTF. The CDR3, as DNA: TGTGCCAGCAGTTACTCGGGGGGGCGAACGTTCTATGGCTACACCTTC.